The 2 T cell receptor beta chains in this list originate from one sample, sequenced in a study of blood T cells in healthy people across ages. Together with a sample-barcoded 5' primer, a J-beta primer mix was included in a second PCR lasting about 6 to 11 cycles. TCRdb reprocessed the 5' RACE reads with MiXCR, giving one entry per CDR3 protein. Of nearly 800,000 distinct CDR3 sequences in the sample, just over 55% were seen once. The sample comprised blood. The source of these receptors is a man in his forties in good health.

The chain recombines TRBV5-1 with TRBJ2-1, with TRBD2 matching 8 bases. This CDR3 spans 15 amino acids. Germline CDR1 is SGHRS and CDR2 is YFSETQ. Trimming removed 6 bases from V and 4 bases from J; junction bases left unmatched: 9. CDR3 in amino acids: CASKDGGGLYNEQFF. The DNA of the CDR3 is TGCGCCAGCAAGGACGGCGGGGGGCTATACAATGAGCAGTTCTTC.

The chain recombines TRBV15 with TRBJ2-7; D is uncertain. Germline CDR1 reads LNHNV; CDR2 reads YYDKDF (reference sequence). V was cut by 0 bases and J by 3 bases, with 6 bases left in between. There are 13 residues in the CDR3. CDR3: CATSRDSDYEQYF. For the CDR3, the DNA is TGTGCCACCAGCAGAGATTCAGACTACGAGCAGTACTTC.